This T cell receptor beta chain was sequenced for a study of cytomegalovirus exposure and HLA in healthy donors. The study, taken as a whole, reports: Apparent HLA restriction characterized most CMV-associated TCR beta chains in a later analysis. Most TCR sequences were seen very rarely across donors, but some public TCRs occurred in many.

For this clone: The antigen is not known.

Researchers ran the PCR with 60 Vbeta and 13 Jbeta primers. As handled by the study authors: Later analysis identified tens of millions of unique TCR beta chains, roughly 11 million shared. Clones were sequenced by immunoSEQ multiplex PCR, and TCRdb holds only the in-frame ones, with some missing. V and J calls and clone size are those listed in that table; D and trimming were worked out from the DNA. The sample carries roughly 190,000 clones, 79% recorded once. V gave up 2 bases and J gave up 9 bases, with 11 bases separating them. Germline-derived CDR1 and CDR2 are SGHVS and FNYEAQ. The CDR3 loop spans 14 amino acids.

This sequence joins TRBV7-6 and TRBJ2-6; D is undetermined. The sequence came from a woman in her 50s in good health and CMV-seronegative. Sequencing was performed on PBMCs. Here the CDR3 reads CASSLSPIDNVLTF. CDR3 coding DNA: TGTGCCAGCAGCTTAAGCCCGATTGACAACGTCCTGACTTTC.